Detailed here is one TCR beta chain. This specimen comes from a study of blood T cells in healthy people across ages. A sample-barcoded 5' primer and a J-beta primer mix were used in a second PCR of about 7 to 11 cycles. From the 5' RACE reads, TCRdb called clonotypes with MiXCR, one entry per CDR3 protein. The sample has approximately 670,000 distinct CDR3 sequences, 40% to 50% seen once. Germline CDR1 reads MNHNS; CDR2 reads SASEGT. Trimming at V came to 6 bases and at J to 7 bases, leaving 12 bases not matched to a gene. The CDR3 totals 15 residues. The chain carries TRBV6-1 and TRBJ2-7, with 10 bases identical to TRBD2. The sequenced sample consisted of blood. The receptor comes from an elderly man in good health. The CDR3 DNA follows: TGTGCCAGCAGCTACCTAGCGGGGGCAGACAATGAGCAGTACTTC. Its protein is CASSYLAGADNEQYF.